The rows below give T cell receptor beta chains drawn from one sample of a study of shared clonotypes between healthy human individuals. Here immunoSEQ multiplex PCR was the method, and the copy in TCRdb shows in-frame clones only, minus some. The table has some 2.1 million clones, about 95% seen once; the top ten hold 1% to 1.3%. The sequenced material came from naive CD8+ T cells sorted from blood. These receptors were obtained from a man younger than 30 in good health. Both conserved end residues are part of each CDR3. The order of the fields is CDR3 length, clone size, D gene, J gene, V gene, CDR3 DNA, CDR3 protein. The D gene is left open where the match is weak. Size tells how often a clone was seen (once, few, many) or the class of an expanded clone, and some rows leave it out.

length: 16
size: NA
D: TRBD2
J: TRBJ2-3
V: TRBV7-9
DNA: TGTGCCAGCAGCCCAAGTAGCGGGAGTATCGCAGATACGCAGTATTTT
CDR3: CASSPSSGSIADTQYF

length: 17
size: NA
D: TRBD1
J: TRBJ2-2
V: TRBV27
DNA: TGTGCCAGCAGTTTATCGTTTAGCCAGGGGGACACCGGGGAGCTGTTTTTT
CDR3: CASSLSFSQGDTGELFF

length: 15
size: once
D: TRBD2
J: TRBJ2-1
V: TRBV7-9
DNA: TGTGCCAGCAGCTTCGCCCTAGCGGGAGTGGGTGAGCAGTTCTTC
CDR3: CASSFALAGVGEQFF

length: 14
size: once
D: NA
J: TRBJ2-7
V: TRBV6-5
DNA: TGTGCCAGCAGTTACTCAGGGTCCGGCTACGAGCAGTACTTC
CDR3: CASSYSGSGYEQYF

length: 13
size: NA
D: NA
J: TRBJ1-4
V: TRBV13
DNA: TGTGCCAGCACTCCCCCCGACGGTGAAAAACTGTTTTTT
CDR3: CASTPPDGEKLFF

length: 16
size: NA
D: NA
J: TRBJ2-5
V: TRBV28
DNA: TGTGCCAGCAGTGCCTATCAAGGGGCAACACAAGAGACCCAGTACTTC
CDR3: CASSAYQGATQETQYF

length: 12
size: once
D: NA
J: TRBJ1-2
V: TRBV27
DNA: TGTGCCGGATTAGACAGCCCTTATGGCTACACCTTC
CDR3: CAGLDSPYGYTF

length: 15
size: NA
D: TRBD2
J: TRBJ2-7
V: TRBV19
DNA: TGTGCCAGTAAGGCGGGACTAGCGGCCGGCTACGAGCAGTACTTC
CDR3: CASKAGLAAGYEQYF

length: 12
size: NA
D: NA
J: TRBJ1-2
V: TRBV4-3
DNA: TGCGCCAGCAGCCCAACCGAGAGGGATAACACCTTC
CDR3: CASSPTERDNTF

length: 16
size: once
D: TRBD2
J: TRBJ2-5
V: TRBV7-8
DNA: TGTGCCAGCAGCTTAGGGACGGGGGGGCGGTTCGAGACCCAGTACTTC
CDR3: CASSLGTGGRFETQYF

length: 15
size: NA
D: TRBD2
J: TRBJ2-1
V: TRBV13
DNA: TGTGCCAGCAGCTTATCCCTAGCGGGGAACAATGAGCAGTTCTTC
CDR3: CASSLSLAGNNEQFF

length: 13
size: NA
D: NA
J: TRBJ2-5
V: TRBV28
DNA: TGTGCCAGCAGTTTAAGGGGGTCCCGGGGCCAGTACTTC
CDR3: CASSLRGSRGQYF

length: 13
size: NA
D: NA
J: TRBJ1-5
V: TRBV19
DNA: TGTGCCAGTAGGGTCAGGATCAATCAGCCCCAGCATTTT
CDR3: CASRVRINQPQHF

length: 14
size: NA
D: NA
J: TRBJ2-7
V: TRBV27
DNA: TGTGCCAGCAGTTTATCGACCTTAGGGTACGAGCAGTACTTC
CDR3: CASSLSTLGYEQYF

length: 14
size: NA
D: NA
J: TRBJ2-5
V: TRBV7-9
DNA: TGTGCCAGCAGCTCCCTAGGGGGATTAGAGACCCAGTACTTC
CDR3: CASSSLGGLETQYF

length: 14
size: NA
D: NA
J: TRBJ2-7
V: TRBV27
DNA: TGTGCCAGCAGTTTGATCGGGCATTCCTACGAGCAGTACTTC
CDR3: CASSLIGHSYEQYF

length: 16
size: NA
D: TRBD1
J: TRBJ2-7
V: TRBV7-8
DNA: TGTGCCAGCAGCTATCTCCGAACCGGGACAGTATACGAGCAGTACTTC
CDR3: CASSYLRTGTVYEQYF

length: 18
size: NA
D: NA
J: TRBJ1-1
V: TRBV4-1
DNA: TGCGCCAGCAGCCTCCCATCCGGGACTCTTGTTATGAACACTGAAGCTTTCTTT
CDR3: CASSLPSGTLVMNTEAFF

length: 16
size: NA
D: NA
J: TRBJ1-1
V: TRBV7-9
DNA: TGTGCCAGCAGCTTCCCCCCGGGACATACGAACACTGAAGCTTTCTTT
CDR3: CASSFPPGHTNTEAFF

length: 18
size: once
D: NA
J: TRBJ2-3
V: TRBV27
DNA: TGTGCCAGCAGCACCATATTCGACTACCCCTACATAACAGATACGCAGTATTTT
CDR3: CASSTIFDYPYITDTQYF

length: 19
size: NA
D: TRBD2
J: TRBJ2-1
V: TRBV7-6
DNA: TGTGCCAGCAGCTTAGCGAGCGGGACTAGCGGGAGCCCCTACAATGAGCAGTTCTTC
CDR3: CASSLASGTSGSPYNEQFF

length: 14
size: NA
D: NA
J: TRBJ2-2
V: TRBV9
DNA: TGTGCCAGCAGCGTCGGAGGGGCCACCGGGGAGCTGTTTTTT
CDR3: CASSVGGATGELFF